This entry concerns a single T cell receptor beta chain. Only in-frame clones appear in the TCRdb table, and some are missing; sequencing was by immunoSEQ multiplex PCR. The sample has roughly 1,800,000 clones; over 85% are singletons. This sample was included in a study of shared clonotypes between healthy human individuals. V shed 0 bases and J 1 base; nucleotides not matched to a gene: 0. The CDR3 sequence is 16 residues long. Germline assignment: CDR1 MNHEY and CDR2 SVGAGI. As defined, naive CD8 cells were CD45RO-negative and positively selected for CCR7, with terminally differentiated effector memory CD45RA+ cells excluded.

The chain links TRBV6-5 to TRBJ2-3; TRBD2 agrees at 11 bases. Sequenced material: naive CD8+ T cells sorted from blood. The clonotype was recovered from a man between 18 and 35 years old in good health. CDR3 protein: CASSYSTSGGTDTQYF. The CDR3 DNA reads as TGTGCCAGCAGTTACTCGACTAGCGGGGGCACAGATACGCAGTATTTT.